The sequence of this T cell receptor (beta chain) was determined in a study of cytomegalovirus exposure and HLA in healthy donors (dated by TCRdb to 2015 to 2018). Background for the entire study: An earlier analysis of some 600 of the donors reported under 300 Gb of sequence data and 95 million to 130 million unique TCR beta sequences obtained from 180 million or so T cells. An early release covering some 640 HLA-typed donors comprised approximately 300 gigabases of sequencing data and around 80 million unique TCR sequences. The genetic ancestry cluster associated with self-reported Caucasian donors included roughly 84% of the roughly 400 genotyped donors. The study was designed to test whether signatures of past pathogen exposure could be identified by cataloging public T cell receptors. The study profiled the T cell repertoires of 666 subjects by immunosequencing and related them to cytomegalovirus serostatus. In addition to the first cohort of 650 to 800 subjects, a separate validation cohort of 130 or so different subjects was used. The study combined high-throughput TCR immunosequencing, statistical association of individual TCRs with disease status, and machine learning to predict cytomegalovirus infection status. A later analysis re-analyzed previously published TCR beta repertoires from 666 donors and added high-resolution HLA genotyping to study TCR occurrence patterns. Rather than using new phenotypic data, the later analysis identified candidate immune exposures from TCR beta sequences and from how often those sequences occurred across donors. An earlier analysis of approximately 630 of the donors applied high-throughput TCR beta sequencing to assess whether each TCR beta V gene segment acted as functional or pseudogenic. Alongside the repertoire data, information on donor age, sex, ethnicity and CMV serostatus was compiled. In a later genetic analysis, genome-wide SNP genotypes for about 55% of the roughly 700 donors were used, and that subset was treated as a discovery cohort. Every discovery cohort repertoire had been produced on one sequencing platform. HLA typing covered class I and class II loci at four-digit resolution. The number of donors typed differed by locus, with roughly 629-640 for A, B, C, DRB1 and DQB1, around 560 for DQA1, nearly 610 for DPA1, and about 450 for DPB1. Roughly five DR-DQ haplotypes were handled as single units for association and clustering, since linkage in the cohort was strong. On average, roughly 240,000 unique TCR beta nucleotide sequences were sequenced per donor among 350 to 400 genotyped donors of the cohort, with roughly a sixth of those sequences being non-productive.

V gives up 2 bases and J gives up 7 bases, and the segment between their germline ends measures 23 bases. The germline V gene (reference sequence) yields GTSNPN for CDR1 and SVGIG for CDR2. The CDR3 starts with the cysteine, ends with the phenylalanine, and has 17 residues. Of the read, only the CDR3 DNA is kept; its 51 bases are in frame from base 1. To prepare the library, the immunoSEQ multiplex PCR assay was applied. For the multiplex PCR, a mixture combining 60 forward primers for TCR Vbeta segments and 13 reverse primers for TCR Jbeta segments was used. A multiplex PCR assay on genomic DNA amplified the CDR3 region of rearranged TCR beta genes. On the Illumina HiSeq System, the amplified TCR beta libraries were sequenced as 87-base-pair reads. The original methods were these. Across the 670 or so repertoires, a later analysis counted roughly 77 million unique TCR beta chains, some 11 million of which were shared by at least two donors. Raw reads were error-corrected and collapsed into unique sequences with a nearest-neighbor algorithm that merged closely related sequences to remove PCR and sequencing errors. To assign V, D and J gene segments, CDR3 sequences were aligned to IMGT reference sequences. Each retained sequence needed at least a six-nucleotide match to both a V gene segment and a J gene segment. Rearrangements were classified as productive when the CDR3 lacked stop codons and remained in frame with V and J, and all other rearrangements were classified as non-productive. Following IMGT convention, CDR3 was defined as the stretch from the second conserved V-encoded cysteine up to the conserved J-encoded phenylalanine. In an earlier analysis of around 570 of the donors, sequences lacking an unambiguous match to a single V gene segment were excluded. An earlier analysis of 587 of the donors called V segments functional above 56.7% productive rearrangements and segregating when the between-donor standard deviation exceeded 5%. A statistical classification framework was developed to diagnose cytomegalovirus status using the catalog of TCR beta chain sequences. In a later analysis, TCR nucleotide sequences were compared against IMGT/GENE-DB human TR gene sequences so that V and J genes could be assigned. In a later analysis, CDR3 sequences and most-parsimonious VDJ recombination scenarios were assigned using the TCRdist pipeline. A later analysis defined each TCR beta chain by its CDR3 amino acid sequence plus V-gene family, and excluded reads lacking a unique V-gene family. As a way to deal with suspected cross-contamination and a sequencing artifact, a later analysis dropped 450 to 700 nucleotide sequences that were highly shared and had low generation probability. In a later analysis, a clonal expansion index was calculated for each public chain from normalized within-repertoire ranks of inferred template counts. Generation probabilities in a later analysis came from a VDJ recombination model fitted to out-of-frame rearrangements, and those results were checked against IGoR. In a later analysis, TCR-TCR, TCR-HLA and TCR-CMV co-occurrence was scored with hypergeometric tests, and a repertoire-size bias correction was applied to TCR pairs. False discovery rates were estimated in a later analysis by permuting HLA or CMV assignments 20 times. In a later analysis, co-occurring TCRs were grouped using DBSCAN, with TCRdist sequence similarity added in when clustering inside HLA-allele-positive subsets. Repertoires with fewer than 30,000 or more than 120,000 public chains, plus five repertoires with anomalous nucleotide sharing, were excluded from co-occurrence clustering. Drawn from immuneACCESS, this table holds only the in-frame rearrangements with V and J called that TCRdb kept. Clones are partly lost; checked studies trace under half to an unresolved V gene and leave the rest unexplained. V, J and clone size derive from that table, while D and trimming were established from the DNA sequence. In all, the sample holds approximately 180,000 clones, and roughly 80% of those were seen once. The ten largest account for approximately 6.7% of the sample.

The cohort was made up of roughly 670 healthy bone marrow donors. At the time of sampling, all cohort members were nominally healthy, though unrecorded immune exposures were likely present. The donor was CMV seropositive and belonged to the group of more than 250 seropositive cohort members. A peripheral blood sample was collected from each donor, and TCR beta sequencing was performed on peripheral blood mononuclear cells. The Qiagen DNeasy Blood Extraction Kit was used to extract genomic DNA from the blood cell samples. On this clone: Its antigen is unknown. The record has no base qualities; no much larger clone is one base away.

Study-wide conclusions, independent of this receptor: Strong co-occurrence of HLA alleles, especially DR and DQ, made assigning TCR associations to individual alleles difficult. Most TCR sequences were seen in very few donors, while some public TCRs were found in many individuals. A later analysis found that TCR association rates varied across HLA loci, with DRB1 alleles showing the most associated TCRs and HLA-C alleles the fewest. A group of highly shared sequence variants was considered likely to be a technical artifact of the sequencing pipeline. Specific HLA alleles were associated with about 17,000 TCR beta sequences at a false discovery rate of 0.05 in a later analysis. Presence/absence analyses assumed roughly uniform sequencing depth across donors, an assumption that may not hold. The only immune exposure information available for the cohort was CMV serostatus. A later analysis reported that several top co-occurrence clusters appeared linked to parvovirus B19, influenza, CMV and Epstein-Barr virus. Because counts were too low, roughly 18 rarely observed V segments, including chromosome 9 orphons, were left out of the earlier analysis of a few hundred of the donors. According to the authors, the approach could potentially be generalized to other disease states and immunological phenotypes. A later analysis found that most CMV-associated TCR beta chains appeared HLA-restricted, with HLA associations seemingly driven largely by CMV exposure. A few of the identified cytomegalovirus-associated TCR beta chains were confirmed in vitro to be specific for cytomegalovirus antigens. A total of fewer than 200 TCR beta chains were listed by the study as associated with cytomegalovirus. A later analysis found that HLA-associated TCR beta chains were more clonally expanded and had lower generation probabilities than equally common non-associated chains. Because the 87-base-pair reads could not distinguish some IMGT-functional V segments, including TRBV6-2 and TRBV6-3, those segments were excluded. Broadly in line with IMGT annotations, most TCR beta V segments showed up in productive rearrangements about 90% or about 30% of the time in an earlier analysis of approximately 600 of the donors. An association between a missense DCLRE1C variant and V-gene and J-gene trimming of TCR beta chains was found in a later genetic analysis and replicated in an independent cohort. In a later genetic analysis, fewer N-insertions in productive TCRs were reported among donors in an Asian-associated ancestry cluster than the roughly 640-donor mean. A further reported finding was that TCR beta sequences accurately predicted the HLA-A and HLA-B alleles for most subjects in the first cohort. Correlated functional status among segregating V segments might be attributable to linkage disequilibrium, but an unknown experimental factor could not be ruled out. Only TCR beta chains were sequenced in this cohort, and the absence of alpha or paired-chain data limited detectable features. Because HLA typing was missing for some donors at each locus, association tests included only the typed subset. The classifier was reported to diagnose cytomegalovirus status with high specificity and sensitivity in both the original and validation cohorts.

The sequence derives from a man younger than 40 in good health and CMV-seropositive. Source material: PBMCs. The sequence links TRBV30 to TRBJ1-4, with TRBD1 as a weak D call on 5 bases. CDR3 region: CAWSKAYDSRPAEKLFF. The sequenced DNA: TGTGCCTGGAGTAAAGCATATGACAGCAGACCCGCTGAAAAACTGTTTTTT.